This T cell receptor (beta chain) was captured by sequencing in a study of T cells in Graves' hyperthyroidism and ophthalmopathy. Concerning this clonotype itself: Its antigen is not identified.

This CDR3 contains 12 residues. The V end lost 1 base, the J end lost 5 bases, and 5 bases lay between the germline ends. CDR1 and CDR2 (germline): KGHSY, FQNENV. The TCR beta CDR3 regions underwent amplification using RNA transcripts as the source. During a first-round RT-PCR of the TCR CDR3, the HTBI primer set was used. TCRdb independently ran MiXCR on the multiplex PCR reads; one entry per CDR3 protein. Of hundreds of thousands of distinct CDR3 sequences in the sample, around 13% are singletons; the top ten hold 10%. Recently diagnosed hyperthyroidism of less than 2 months' duration affected patients aged 18 to 65. Regarding the study as a whole: Model output signaled ophthalmopathy a median 6.5 months ahead of onset.

The gene calls are TRBV16 and TRBJ1-1; D is ambiguous. This receptor was obtained from a woman younger than 35 with Graves' hyperthyroidism. The source material was blood. The CDR3: CASSQFRTEAFF. The CDR3 region has the DNA TGTGCCAGCAGCCAATTCCGAACTGAAGCTTTCTTT.